These T cell receptor beta chains were read from a single sample in a study of blood T cell repertoires in COVID-19. Assay: immunoSEQ multiplex PCR; the TCRdb copy retains only in-frame clones and omits some. The table includes approximately 240,000 clones, 83% detected once. Sequencing was performed on peripheral blood. The source of these receptors is a human donor in a cohort sampled during active COVID-19. Each CDR3 is given with its conserved first and last residue. D genes are given only for firm matches. Rows give clone size only sometimes, using once, few, many, or a class for an expanded clone.

CDR3aa: CASSVSRDRQETQYF
CDR3nt: TGTGCCAGTAGTGTTTCCCGGGACAGACAAGAGACCCAGTACTTC
v_gene: TRBV19
abundance: once
j_gene: TRBJ2-5
d_gene: TRBD1

CDR3aa: CASSQDRSSPLHF
CDR3nt: TGTGCCAGCAGCCAAGACAGATCGTCACCCCTCCACTTT
v_gene: TRBV3-1/TRBV3-2
abundance: once
j_gene: TRBJ1-6
d_gene: NA

CDR3aa: CASSPGSRGNYGYTF
CDR3nt: TGTGCCAGCTCACCAGGGAGCAGGGGAAATTATGGCTACACCTTC
v_gene: TRBV18
abundance: NA
j_gene: TRBJ1-2
d_gene: NA

CDR3aa: CASSLTGGYTYEQYF
CDR3nt: TGCGCCAGCAGCTTGACAGGGGGCTACACCTACGAGCAGTACTTC
v_gene: TRBV5-1
abundance: NA
j_gene: TRBJ2-7
d_gene: TRBD1

CDR3aa: CASSIQTETNYGYTF
CDR3nt: TGTGCCAGTAGTATTCAGACAGAAACTAACTATGGCTACACCTTC
v_gene: TRBV19
abundance: NA
j_gene: TRBJ1-2
d_gene: NA

CDR3aa: CASSSTWPAFF
CDR3nt: TGTGCCAGCAGCTCAACGTGGCCTGCTTTCTTT
v_gene: TRBV7-2
abundance: once
j_gene: TRBJ1-1
d_gene: NA

CDR3aa: CASSIYRTGGNQPQHF
CDR3nt: TGTGCCAGTAGTATCTATCGGACAGGGGGCAATCAGCCCCAGCATTTT
v_gene: TRBV19
abundance: NA
j_gene: TRBJ1-5
d_gene: TRBD1

CDR3aa: CASSRQGTVNQPQHF
CDR3nt: TGCGCCAGCAGCCGCCAGGGTACAGTGAATCAGCCCCAGCATTTT
v_gene: TRBV5-1
abundance: NA
j_gene: TRBJ1-5
d_gene: NA

CDR3aa: CASSEALVAYGAGGHEQYF
CDR3nt: TGTGCCAGCAGTGAAGCGCTTGTCGCGTATGGGGCGGGGGGCCACGAGCAGTACTTC
v_gene: TRBV2
abundance: NA
j_gene: TRBJ2-7
d_gene: TRBD2

CDR3aa: CASKIAGMNTEAFF
CDR3nt: TGCGCCAGCAAAATCGCAGGGATGAACACTGAAGCTTTCTTT
v_gene: TRBV5-1
abundance: NA
j_gene: TRBJ1-1
d_gene: NA

CDR3aa: CASSQTGIRTDTQYF
CDR3nt: TGTGCCAGCAGCCAAACAGGGATACGAACAGATACGCAGTATTTT
v_gene: TRBV3-1/TRBV3-2
abundance: NA
j_gene: TRBJ2-3
d_gene: NA

CDR3aa: CASSQGQGDLYF
CDR3nt: TGTGCCAGCAGCCAAGGACAGGGAGATCTGTACTTC
v_gene: TRBV6-6
abundance: NA
j_gene: TRBJ2-4
d_gene: TRBD1

CDR3aa: CASSLSGAGYNEQFF
CDR3nt: TGTGCCAGCAGCTTAAGCGGAGCGGGGTACAATGAGCAGTTCTTC
v_gene: TRBV7-6
abundance: NA
j_gene: TRBJ2-1
d_gene: TRBD2

CDR3aa: CASSLGTGASDTQYF
CDR3nt: TGTGCCAGCAGCCTCGGGACAGGGGCTTCAGATACGCAGTATTTT
v_gene: TRBV11-2
abundance: once
j_gene: TRBJ2-3
d_gene: TRBD1

CDR3aa: CASSLSGTSTDTQYF
CDR3nt: TGCGCCAGCAGCTTAAGCGGGACAAGCACAGATACGCAGTATTTT
v_gene: TRBV5-1
abundance: NA
j_gene: TRBJ2-3
d_gene: NA

CDR3aa: CASSPPIRLYGYTF
CDR3nt: TGTGCCAGCTCACCACCAATCAGATTATATGGCTACACCTTC
v_gene: TRBV18
abundance: many
j_gene: TRBJ1-2
d_gene: NA

CDR3aa: CAISESRTGSSYEQYF
CDR3nt: TGTGCCATCAGTGAGTCGAGGACAGGGAGCTCCTACGAGCAGTACTTC
v_gene: TRBV10-3
abundance: NA
j_gene: TRBJ2-7
d_gene: TRBD1

CDR3aa: CASSWGGSRLNTEAFF
CDR3nt: TGTGCCAGCAGCTGGGGGGGTAGTCGGCTTAACACTGAAGCTTTCTTT
v_gene: TRBV7-9
abundance: NA
j_gene: TRBJ1-1
d_gene: NA

CDR3aa: CSVEGGDGTYEQYF
CDR3nt: TGCAGCGTTGAAGGGGGGGACGGGACCTACGAGCAGTACTTC
v_gene: TRBV29-1
abundance: NA
j_gene: TRBJ2-7
d_gene: NA

CDR3aa: CASRTGTSLYEQYF
CDR3nt: TGTGCCAGCCGCACGGGAACCAGCCTCTACGAGCAGTACTTC
v_gene: TRBV27
abundance: NA
j_gene: TRBJ2-7
d_gene: NA

CDR3aa: CSVEETRGATEAFF
CDR3nt: TGCAGCGTTGAAGAAACACGGGGGGCCACTGAAGCTTTCTTT
v_gene: TRBV29-1
abundance: NA
j_gene: TRBJ1-1
d_gene: NA

CDR3aa: CASSLSGGQGLIEQFF
CDR3nt: TGTGCCAGCAGTCTATCAGGGGGACAGGGGCTTATTGAGCAGTTCTTC
v_gene: TRBV27
abundance: NA
j_gene: TRBJ2-1
d_gene: TRBD1

CDR3aa: CASSARTGGITGELFF
CDR3nt: TGTGCCAGCAGCGCCCGGACAGGGGGGATCACCGGGGAGCTGTTTTTT
v_gene: TRBV11-3
abundance: NA
j_gene: TRBJ2-2
d_gene: TRBD1

CDR3aa: CASSLNPRGVDEQYF
CDR3nt: TGTGCCAGCAGCTTAAACCCCCGGGGTGTCGACGAGCAGTACTTC
v_gene: TRBV7-3
abundance: NA
j_gene: TRBJ2-7
d_gene: NA

CDR3aa: CASSLDAGGGSPLHF
CDR3nt: TGTGCCAGCAGCTTAGACGCCGGCGGGGGTTCACCCCTCCACTTT
v_gene: TRBV11-2
abundance: NA
j_gene: TRBJ1-6
d_gene: NA

CDR3aa: CASSKTSGVVNYEQYF
CDR3nt: TGCGCCAGCAGCAAAACTAGCGGGGTTGTTAACTACGAGCAGTACTTC
v_gene: TRBV5-1
abundance: NA
j_gene: TRBJ2-7
d_gene: TRBD2

CDR3aa: CASRPRVQPQHF
CDR3nt: TGTGCCAGCAGGCCGCGGGTTCAGCCCCAGCATTTT
v_gene: TRBV28
abundance: NA
j_gene: TRBJ1-5
d_gene: NA

CDR3aa: CASSLRQGLEKLFF
CDR3nt: TGTGCCAGCAGTTTAAGACAGGGGCTTGAAAAACTGTTTTTT
v_gene: TRBV28
abundance: NA
j_gene: TRBJ1-4
d_gene: TRBD1

CDR3aa: CASSPTGNSYNEQFF
CDR3nt: TGCGCCAGCAGCCCTACAGGAAACTCCTACAATGAGCAGTTCTTC
v_gene: TRBV5-1
abundance: NA
j_gene: TRBJ2-1
d_gene: NA

CDR3aa: CASSIDTRRQFF
CDR3nt: TGTGCCAGTAGTATAGACACCAGGCGGCAGTTCTTC
v_gene: TRBV19
abundance: few
j_gene: TRBJ2-1
d_gene: NA

CDR3aa: CASSQTGVLLHEQFF
CDR3nt: TGTGCCAGCAGCCAGACGGGAGTTCTGTTACATGAGCAGTTCTTC
v_gene: TRBV4-2
abundance: NA
j_gene: TRBJ2-1
d_gene: NA

CDR3aa: CASSPGQGATQYF
CDR3nt: TGCGCCAGCAGCCCGGGACAGGGAGCGACCCAGTACTTC
v_gene: TRBV5-1
abundance: NA
j_gene: TRBJ2-5
d_gene: TRBD1

CDR3aa: CASTPTPGWEETQYF
CDR3nt: TGTGCCAGCACTCCCACCCCGGGGTGGGAAGAGACCCAGTACTTC
v_gene: TRBV11-2
abundance: NA
j_gene: TRBJ2-5
d_gene: NA

CDR3aa: CATSRDRQGLGNTIYF
CDR3nt: TGTGCCACCAGCAGAGATCGGCAGGGGCTTGGAAACACCATATATTTT
v_gene: TRBV15
abundance: NA
j_gene: TRBJ1-3
d_gene: NA

CDR3aa: CASSIKLARDEQYF
CDR3nt: TGTGCCAGTAGTATAAAACTAGCTCGAGACGAGCAGTACTTC
v_gene: TRBV19
abundance: NA
j_gene: TRBJ2-7
d_gene: NA

CDR3aa: CSASAGTGGRETQYF
CDR3nt: TGCAGTGCTAGTGCCGGGACAGGGGGCAGGGAGACCCAGTACTTC
v_gene: TRBV20-1
abundance: NA
j_gene: TRBJ2-5
d_gene: TRBD1

CDR3aa: CASSLRGGMDTQYF
CDR3nt: TGTGCCAGCAGCCTCCGTGGGGGCATGGATACGCAGTATTTT
v_gene: TRBV28
abundance: NA
j_gene: TRBJ2-3
d_gene: NA

CDR3aa: CASSLVSGNTIYF
CDR3nt: TGTGCCAGCAGCTTAGTATCTGGAAACACCATATATTTT
v_gene: TRBV7-2
abundance: NA
j_gene: TRBJ1-3
d_gene: NA

CDR3aa: CSVERQGNTEAFF
CDR3nt: TGCAGCGTTGAAAGACAGGGGAACACTGAAGCTTTCTTT
v_gene: TRBV29-1
abundance: NA
j_gene: TRBJ1-1
d_gene: TRBD1

CDR3aa: CATSRDLRTGDQETQYF
CDR3nt: TGTGCCACCAGCAGAGATTTGAGGACAGGGGACCAAGAGACCCAGTACTTC
v_gene: TRBV15
abundance: NA
j_gene: TRBJ2-5
d_gene: TRBD1

CDR3aa: CASRNSQGNYNSPLHF
CDR3nt: TGTGCCAGCAGGAACTCACAGGGAAACTATAATTCACCCCTCCACTTT
v_gene: TRBV27
abundance: once
j_gene: TRBJ1-6
d_gene: NA

CDR3aa: CASSPSPPGLNQPQHF
CDR3nt: TGTGCCAGCAGCCCCAGTCCCCCAGGGTTGAATCAGCCCCAGCATTTT
v_gene: TRBV7-2
abundance: NA
j_gene: TRBJ1-5
d_gene: NA

CDR3aa: CASSTHPGTVNEQFF
CDR3nt: TGTGCCAGCAGTACCCATCCCGGGACTGTAAATGAGCAGTTCTTC
v_gene: TRBV6-5
abundance: NA
j_gene: TRBJ2-1
d_gene: NA

CDR3aa: CATSDIGGLAANNEQFF
CDR3nt: TGTGCCACCAGTGATATAGGAGGGCTAGCGGCTAACAATGAGCAGTTCTTC
v_gene: TRBV24-1
abundance: NA
j_gene: TRBJ2-1
d_gene: TRBD2

CDR3aa: CAISDRPGENTGELFF
CDR3nt: TGTGCCATCAGTGACCGCCCCGGGGAGAACACCGGGGAGCTGTTTTTT
v_gene: TRBV10-3
abundance: NA
j_gene: TRBJ2-2
d_gene: NA